This T cell receptor beta chain was documented in a study of OX40 agonist ivuxolimab in advanced cancers. Looking at the study overall: The dose-escalation cohort had hepatocellular carcinoma, melanoma, renal cell or head and neck cancer. Therapy given before enrollment (anti-PD-1, anti-PD-L1 or anti-CTLA-4) was allowed, and roughly 42% had some.

With respect to this clone: Its cognate antigen is unknown.

General study findings and limits: Partial responders receiving 0.1-3.0 mg/kg showed among the lowest clonal expansion. The mean number of expanded clones was higher in CD8+ T cells than in CD4+.

The ends were cut back, 0 bases at V and 1 base at J, with 13 bases in the middle. Germline CDR1 is LGHNA and CDR2 is YSLEER. The CDR3 length is 16 residues. Libraries were prepared by immunoSEQ multiplex PCR; TCRdb keeps only in-frame clonotypes and omits some of them. This table holds 70,000 to 80,000 clones, about 89% found once. The clonotype comes from an adult with an advanced solid tumor such as melanoma, head and neck, liver or kidney cancer. The rearrangement joins TRBV4-3 to TRBJ2-7; no reliable D call. Sequencing was performed on CD4+ or CD8+ T cells sorted from blood, taken in a trial of the OX40 agonist ivuxolimab. The CDR3 DNA reads as TGCGCCAGCAGCCAAGATCGCTTCTCCGGATCCTACGAGCAGTACTTC. Translation gives CASSQDRFSGSYEQYF.